Following are 15 T cell receptor beta chains from one sample sequenced in a study of blood T cell repertoires in COVID-19. Clones were read by immunoSEQ multiplex PCR, and TCRdb kept only the in-frame ones, dropping some. The data contain around 270,000 clones, 85% to 90% of them singletons. The material sequenced was peripheral blood. These receptors all come from a man in his forties with acute or convalescent COVID-19.

This clone appeared once. V gene TRBV2 combines with J gene TRBJ2-3; no definite D call. The CDR3 is 14 residues long. The V end was cut by 5 bases, the J end by 1 base, with 10 bases between. Germline V gives CDR1 SNHLY, CDR2 FYNNEI. For the CDR3, the DNA is TGTGCCAGCAGTAGGAGCGACGGCACAGATACGCAGTATTTT. Its translation: CASSRSDGTDTQYF.

The chain couples TRBV2 to TRBJ1-3; the D is unclear. Germline CDR1 is SNHLY and CDR2 is FYNNEI. Trimming removed 5 bases from V and 4 bases from J, with 12 bases in between. The CDR3 totals 14 residues. CDR3 coding DNA: TGTGCCAGCAGTCCAATCTCTGGCGGAAACACCATATATTTT. Translation: CASSPISGGNTIYF.

For this clone: This CDR3 is also generated by other DNA sequences in the sample. The genes are TRBV5-1 and TRBJ1-1; no clear D gene. CDR3 length: 14 residues. V shed 1 base and J shed 1 base, with 8 bases lying between them. Looked up from germline, CDR1 is SGHRS and CDR2 is YFSETQ. The CDR3 spells CASSLSGGNTEAFF. In nucleotides, the CDR3 is TGCGCCAGCAGCTTGAGTGGAGGGAACACTGAAGCTTTCTTT.

About this clone: The identical CDR3 is also encoded by other nucleotide sequences in the sample. The chain links TRBV28 to TRBJ2-7; tentative D call: TRBD2 (5 bases). The CDR3 spans 12 residues. With 1 base removed from V and 4 bases from J, the gap between germline ends came to 5 bases. The germline V gene has CDR1 MDHEN and CDR2 SYDVKM. The CDR3 loop reads CASSLSGYEQYF. CDR3 in DNA: TGTGCCAGCAGTTTATCGGGGTACGAGCAGTACTTC.

J is TRBJ1-6 and V is TRBV4-2; unclear D gene. This CDR3 comprises 15 residues. CDR1 is LGHNA, CDR2 YNFKEQ, per germline. V dropped 0 bases and J dropped 7 bases, with 10 bases sitting between them. CDR3 nucleotides: TGTGCCAGCAGCCAAGACGGTAAATCGAATTCACCCCTCCACTTT. Translating it yields CASSQDGKSNSPLHF.

About this clone: A junction end diverges from the germline sequence, so it may reflect a read error. This chain links TRBV2 with TRBJ2-1, with 8 bases identical to TRBD1. The germline gives CDR1 SNHLY, CDR2 FYNNEI. This CDR3 comprises 14 residues. CDR3 loop: CASSILVSQGQVIF. The DNA for the CDR3 is TGTGCCAGCAGTATATTAGTGAGCCAGGGACAGGTGATCTTC.

The rearrangement links TRBV5-6 to TRBJ1-2; 7 nucleotides match TRBD1. The germline gives CDR1 SGHDT, CDR2 YYEEEE. The CDR3 has 15 amino acids. V gave up 0 bases and J gave up 6 bases; unmatched junction bases: 8. The DNA for the CDR3 is TGTGCCAGCAGCTTGGCCCGGGAAGGGGGCCATGGCTACACCTTC. Amino acids: CASSLAREGGHGYTF.

The chain joins TRBV10-3 to TRBJ1-1; 7 bases align to TRBD1. Looked up from germline, CDR1 is ENHRY and CDR2 is SYGVKD. The CDR3 runs 17 residues. With V trimmed by 2 bases and J by 2 bases, 11 bases remained unmatched. CDR3: CAISEGHRGMLNTEAFF. The CDR3 bases are TGTGCCATCAGTGAGGGGCACAGGGGCATGCTCAACACTGAAGCTTTCTTT.

The chain joins TRBV5-1 to TRBJ1-2; maybe TRBD1 (5 bases). V was pared by 3 bases and J by 3 bases, with 12 bases between. This CDR3 is 14 amino acids long. CDR1 is SGHRS and CDR2 is YFSETQ in the germline V gene. The CDR3 DNA reads TGCGCCAGCAGCTCCTCGACAGCCTACTATGGCTACACCTTC. It specifies CASSSSTAYYGYTF.

DNA for the CDR3: TGTGCCAGCAGCGTAGATTATGGGGGGACCGGGGAGCTGTTTTTT. Protein product: CASSVDYGGTGELFF. The chain combines TRBV9 with TRBJ2-2; a weak D match, TRBD2 (6 bases). Germline CDR1 and CDR2: SGDLS and YYNGEE. The CDR3 consists of 15 residues. The V gene lost 0 bases and the J gene lost 5 bases, with 11 bases spanning the gap.

This chain connects TRBV7-8 to TRBJ1-4; D unclear. The length of the CDR3 is 14 residues. Trimming pared 6 bases from V and 1 base from J, leaving 9 bases between. Germline V CDR1 and CDR2: SGHVS, FQNEAQ. The CDR3 nucleotides read TGTGCCAGCAGGAAGGAGGGAACTAATGAAAAACTGTTTTTT. The encoded protein is CASRKEGTNEKLFF.

This clone appeared once. The genes are TRBV21-1 and TRBJ2-2; TRBD2, the D gene given by the table, was not confirmed from the DNA. TRBV21-1 is deemed a pseudogene. The CDR3 loop spans 12 amino acids. The CDR3 nucleotides are TGTGCCACCACCACGGGTGCCGGGGAGCTGTTTTTT. Its translation: CATTTGAGELFF.

This chain uses TRBV28 with TRBJ2-3; 7 bases line up with TRBD1. The length of the CDR3 is 13 residues. Germline V lookup: CDR1 MDHEN, CDR2 SYDVKM. Losses at the gene ends were 10 bases for V and 6 bases for J; bases not matched to a gene: 10. CDR3 region: CAILGGRVDTQYF. CDR3 sequence (DNA): TGTGCCATCCTAGGGGGCCGGGTGGATACGCAGTATTTT.

V is TRBV27 and J is TRBJ1-2; D gene ambiguous. V lost 2 bases to trimming and J lost 6 bases, with 13 bases between them. The V gene's germline CDR1 is MNHEY and CDR2 SMNVEV (reference sequence). The CDR3 length is 14 residues. This CDR3 reads CASSLRPWADGYTF. Written as DNA, the CDR3 is TGTGCCAGCAGTTTAAGACCGTGGGCAGATGGCTACACCTTC.

This sequence joins TRBV6-1 and TRBJ2-1; 7 bases align to TRBD1. The CDR3 runs 16 residues. CDR1 is MNHNS and CDR2 is SASEGT in the germline V gene. After removal of 0 bases from V and 8 bases from J, the junction contained 10 bases not matched to a gene. Written as DNA, the CDR3 is TGTGCCAGCAGTGAAGCGACAGGGTTGGCCCGCTATGAGCAGTTCTTC. It is translated as CASSEATGLARYEQFF.